This is a list of T cell receptor beta chains from one sample in a study of PD-L1 blockade in urothelial cancer. Measured with immunoSEQ multiplex PCR; TCRdb has only the in-frame clones, and not every one. The table has tens of thousands of clones, roughly 76% seen once. Here the sequenced sample was PBMCs, taken around atezolizumab (anti-PD-L1) treatment. The receptors here all came from a man aged 65-85 years with urothelial cancer. Both conserved end residues are part of each CDR3. The order of the fields is V gene, D gene, clone size, J gene, CDR3 DNA, CDR3 protein. D genes are given only for firm matches. Only part of the rows carry a size: once, few, many, or a class if the clone is expanded.

v_call: TRBV19
d_call: TRBD1
clone_size: -
j_call: TRBJ2-7
cdr3_nt: TGTGCCAGTAGTGCCGCGGGACAGGGATCCTACGAGCAGTACTTC
cdr3_aa: CASSAAGQGSYEQYF

v_call: TRBV4-3
d_call: -
clone_size: -
j_call: TRBJ2-7
cdr3_nt: TGCGCCAGCAGCCAGAGGGGGGGCGCAACATCCTACGAGCAGTACTTC
cdr3_aa: CASSQRGGATSYEQYF

v_call: TRBV9
d_call: -
clone_size: -
j_call: TRBJ2-1
cdr3_nt: TGTGCCAGCAGCGTTGACGACTACCCCCACAATGAGCAGTTCTTC
cdr3_aa: CASSVDDYPHNEQFF

v_call: TRBV19
d_call: TRBD1
clone_size: -
j_call: TRBJ2-7
cdr3_nt: TGTGCCAGTAGTTCGGACAGGGCCTACGAGCAGTACTTC
cdr3_aa: CASSSDRAYEQYF

v_call: TRBV5-1
d_call: -
clone_size: -
j_call: TRBJ2-3
cdr3_nt: TGCGCCAGCAGCGGGGGGAGCACAGATACGCAGTATTTT
cdr3_aa: CASSGGSTDTQYF

v_call: TRBV15
d_call: TRBD1
clone_size: -
j_call: TRBJ1-4
cdr3_nt: TGTGCCACCAGCCCCTGGGACAGGAATGAAAAACTGTTTTTT
cdr3_aa: CATSPWDRNEKLFF

v_call: TRBV28
d_call: -
clone_size: few
j_call: TRBJ1-5
cdr3_nt: TGTGCCAGCAGGCGAGATAGCAATCAGCCCCAGCATTTT
cdr3_aa: CASRRDSNQPQHF

v_call: TRBV7-2
d_call: -
clone_size: few
j_call: TRBJ1-2
cdr3_nt: TGTGCCAATAGCCTGAATGCCGCGGGGGTTTACGGCTACACCTTC
cdr3_aa: CANSLNAAGVYGYTF

v_call: TRBV5-5
d_call: -
clone_size: -
j_call: TRBJ1-2
cdr3_nt: TGTGCCAGCAGCTTGGAGGATATGAGTGGGACACCCGGCTACACCTTC
cdr3_aa: CASSLEDMSGTPGYTF

v_call: TRBV19
d_call: TRBD1
clone_size: -
j_call: TRBJ2-1
cdr3_nt: TGTGCCAGTAGTATTGGACAGGGGGGGTACAATGAGCAGTTCTTC
cdr3_aa: CASSIGQGGYNEQFF

v_call: TRBV5-4
d_call: TRBD2
clone_size: -
j_call: TRBJ2-5
cdr3_nt: TGTGCCAGCAGCTTTCCTAGCGGGGGACAAGAGACCCAGTACTTC
cdr3_aa: CASSFPSGGQETQYF

v_call: TRBV4-2
d_call: -
clone_size: -
j_call: TRBJ1-1
cdr3_nt: TGTGCCAGCAGCCAAGAGTGGACTTTTCCCTGGGCTTTCTTT
cdr3_aa: CASSQEWTFPWAFF

v_call: TRBV9
d_call: TRBD2
clone_size: -
j_call: TRBJ2-7
cdr3_nt: TGTGCCAGCAGCCTCGCTAGCGGGAGGTTCTACGAGCAGTACTTC
cdr3_aa: CASSLASGRFYEQYF

v_call: TRBV18
d_call: TRBD1
clone_size: -
j_call: TRBJ1-3
cdr3_nt: TGTGCCAGCTCACCTGGACAGGAGAGGAGAAACACCATATATTTT
cdr3_aa: CASSPGQERRNTIYF

v_call: TRBV29-1
d_call: -
clone_size: -
j_call: TRBJ1-1
cdr3_nt: TGCAGCGAACAGGCTTTGAACACTGAAGCTTTCTTT
cdr3_aa: CSEQALNTEAFF

v_call: TRBV6-1
d_call: -
clone_size: -
j_call: TRBJ2-3
cdr3_nt: TGTGCCAGCAGGGCTCTCACAGATACGCAGTATTTT
cdr3_aa: CASRALTDTQYF

v_call: TRBV18
d_call: TRBD2
clone_size: -
j_call: TRBJ2-7
cdr3_nt: TGTGCCAGCTCACCTACCGGGACTAGCGAGTACTACGAGCAGTACTTC
cdr3_aa: CASSPTGTSEYYEQYF

v_call: TRBV2
d_call: -
clone_size: -
j_call: TRBJ2-7
cdr3_nt: TGTGCCAGCAGTGGGAAAGTGGGGGGAGATCCCTACGAGCAGTACTTC
cdr3_aa: CASSGKVGGDPYEQYF

v_call: TRBV7-2
d_call: TRBD1
clone_size: few
j_call: TRBJ2-5
cdr3_nt: TGTGCCAGCAGCTCCTGGGGACAGGGGAGGTCCCAAGAGACCCAGTACTTC
cdr3_aa: CASSSWGQGRSQETQYF

v_call: TRBV19
d_call: -
clone_size: -
j_call: TRBJ1-5
cdr3_nt: TGTGCCAGTACCTACGGCAGTCGGGATCAGCCCCAGCATTTT
cdr3_aa: CASTYGSRDQPQHF

v_call: TRBV6-5
d_call: TRBD2
clone_size: -
j_call: TRBJ2-3
cdr3_nt: TGTGCCAGCAGTACCGGGACTAGCGGCACAGATACGCAGTATTTT
cdr3_aa: CASSTGTSGTDTQYF

v_call: TRBV19
d_call: TRBD1
clone_size: -
j_call: TRBJ2-1
cdr3_nt: TGTGCCAGTACCCAAGGACAGGGTGATGAGCAGTTCTTC
cdr3_aa: CASTQGQGDEQFF

v_call: TRBV7-2
d_call: -
clone_size: -
j_call: TRBJ2-1
cdr3_nt: TGTGCCAGCAGCTTTTCCTTATACAATGAGCAGTTCTTC
cdr3_aa: CASSFSLYNEQFF

v_call: TRBV9
d_call: TRBD2
clone_size: -
j_call: TRBJ2-1
cdr3_nt: TGTGCCAGCAGCGCTTTGTGGGCGGGAGGGGGCCTTTACAATGAGCAGTTCTTC
cdr3_aa: CASSALWAGGGLYNEQFF

v_call: TRBV27
d_call: TRBD2
clone_size: -
j_call: TRBJ2-5
cdr3_nt: TGTGCCAGCAGACTAGCGACTGGGGGGGAGACCCAGTACTTC
cdr3_aa: CASRLATGGETQYF

v_call: TRBV4-1
d_call: -
clone_size: -
j_call: TRBJ1-2
cdr3_nt: TGCGCCAGCAGCCAAGATCTGCACCAGGCTAACTATGGCTACACCTTC
cdr3_aa: CASSQDLHQANYGYTF

v_call: TRBV30
d_call: TRBD2
clone_size: -
j_call: TRBJ2-7
cdr3_nt: TGTGCCTGGAGTGCCCCACCCGGGACTAGCGGGAGGGTTGCCTACGAGCAGTACTTC
cdr3_aa: CAWSAPPGTSGRVAYEQYF

v_call: TRBV5-5
d_call: -
clone_size: -
j_call: TRBJ2-5
cdr3_nt: TGTGCCAGCAACCGGGACACCCAAGAGACCCAGTACTTC
cdr3_aa: CASNRDTQETQYF

v_call: TRBV11-2
d_call: -
clone_size: -
j_call: TRBJ1-6
cdr3_nt: TGTGCCAGCAGCTCCCGGCTGGGCCAGTCTTCACCCCTCCACTTT
cdr3_aa: CASSSRLGQSSPLHF

v_call: TRBV11-2
d_call: TRBD1
clone_size: -
j_call: TRBJ2-1
cdr3_nt: TGTGCCAGCAGCCGGGACAGGCAGTTCTTC
cdr3_aa: CASSRDRQFF

v_call: TRBV10-2
d_call: TRBD2
clone_size: -
j_call: TRBJ2-7
cdr3_nt: TGCGCCAGCAGTGTTAGCGGGGGGTCCCGGCGCGAGCAGTACTTC
cdr3_aa: CASSVSGGSRREQYF

v_call: TRBV4-2
d_call: -
clone_size: -
j_call: TRBJ1-1
cdr3_nt: TGTGCCAGCAGCCAAGTGGGCCTCGGGGCTGAAGCTTTCTTT
cdr3_aa: CASSQVGLGAEAFF

v_call: TRBV6-5
d_call: TRBD2
clone_size: many
j_call: TRBJ2-7
cdr3_nt: TGTGCCAGCAGTCGGACTAGCGGGAGTTCGTACGAGCAGTACTTC
cdr3_aa: CASSRTSGSSYEQYF

v_call: TRBV4-2
d_call: -
clone_size: -
j_call: TRBJ1-1
cdr3_nt: TGTGCCAGCAGCCAAGGTCATTTGGGGGCGAACACTGAAGCTTTCTTT
cdr3_aa: CASSQGHLGANTEAFF

v_call: TRBV7-3
d_call: -
clone_size: -
j_call: TRBJ2-1
cdr3_nt: TGTGCCAGCAGCTTAGACAGCAGCTCCTACAATGAGCAGTTCTTC
cdr3_aa: CASSLDSSSYNEQFF

v_call: TRBV10-3
d_call: TRBD1
clone_size: -
j_call: TRBJ2-7
cdr3_nt: TGTGCCATCAGTAAGGGACAGACCTACGAGCAGTACTTC
cdr3_aa: CAISKGQTYEQYF

v_call: TRBV5-1
d_call: TRBD1
clone_size: -
j_call: TRBJ2-3
cdr3_nt: TGCGCCAGCAGCTTGGGGGCAGGGGGCTCAGATACGCAGTATTTT
cdr3_aa: CASSLGAGGSDTQYF

v_call: TRBV10-3
d_call: -
clone_size: once
j_call: TRBJ1-2
cdr3_nt: TGTGGGGCCACAGGGAGCGATAACTATGGCTACACCTTC
cdr3_aa: CGATGSDNYGYTF

v_call: TRBV5-1
d_call: TRBD2
clone_size: -
j_call: TRBJ2-3
cdr3_nt: TGCGCCAGCAGCCCGTCTAGCGGGAGCACAGATACGCAGTATTTT
cdr3_aa: CASSPSSGSTDTQYF

v_call: TRBV4-2
d_call: -
clone_size: -
j_call: TRBJ1-2
cdr3_nt: TGTGCCAGCAGCCACGGTAGATCGGGGGGGACCGATGGCTACACCTTC
cdr3_aa: CASSHGRSGGTDGYTF

v_call: TRBV13
d_call: -
clone_size: -
j_call: TRBJ2-1
cdr3_nt: TGTGCCAGCAGCCCAAACGGCTATGACTGGGTCTTC
cdr3_aa: CASSPNGYDWVF

v_call: TRBV9
d_call: TRBD2
clone_size: -
j_call: TRBJ2-7
cdr3_nt: TGTGCCAGCAGCGTAGGAACAGCGGGAACGTACGAGCAGTACTTC
cdr3_aa: CASSVGTAGTYEQYF

v_call: TRBV11-3
d_call: TRBD2
clone_size: -
j_call: TRBJ2-5
cdr3_nt: TGTGCCAGCAGCTTAGCCCCCCACCTCCTAGCGGACCAAGAGACCCAGTACTTC
cdr3_aa: CASSLAPHLLADQETQYF

v_call: TRBV7-8
d_call: -
clone_size: -
j_call: TRBJ2-7
cdr3_nt: TGTGCCAGCAGCTTCCCCCGGGAAAGGAGCTCCTACGAGCAGTACTTC
cdr3_aa: CASSFPRERSSYEQYF

v_call: TRBV7-3
d_call: -
clone_size: -
j_call: TRBJ2-2
cdr3_nt: TGTGCCAGCAGTTGGAGCGGGTTGAACACCGGGGAGCTGTTTTTT
cdr3_aa: CASSWSGLNTGELFF